This is a list of T cell receptor beta chains from one sample in a study of follicular helper T cells after annual influenza vaccination. Assay used: immunoSEQ multiplex PCR; TCRdb lists only in-frame clones, some missing. Of about 11,000 clones in the sample, about four fifths were seen once. The source was CXCR5- memory CD4+ T cells sorted from blood, collected on the day of influenza vaccination. The receptors originated from an adult who received the influenza vaccine. Each CDR3 is given with its conserved first and last residue. D genes are given only for firm matches. Clone size is stated in some rows and not others, as once, few, many or a class when expanded.

D gene	clone size	J gene	V gene	CDR3 protein	CDR3 DNA
TRBD2	NA	TRBJ2-2	TRBV19	CASRNGGRISAGELFF	TGTGCCAGTAGAAACGGCGGGAGGATCTCCGCCGGGGAGCTGTTTTTT
NA	NA	TRBJ1-1	TRBV4-1	CASSARQVSEAFF	TGCGCCAGCAGCGCTCGACAGGTATCTGAAGCTTTCTTT
NA	NA	TRBJ2-2	TRBV5-5	CASSFDPFGSTGELFF	TGTGCCAGCAGCTTCGATCCCTTTGGGAGCACCGGGGAGCTGTTTTTT
NA	NA	TRBJ1-2	TRBV7-2	CASIPGQGSFYGYTF	TGTGCCAGCATCCCGGGGCAGGGGAGTTTTTATGGCTACACCTTC
NA	NA	TRBJ2-2	TRBV2	CASRGENTGELFF	TGTGCCAGCAGGGGGGAGAACACCGGGGAGCTGTTTTTT
NA	NA	TRBJ2-5	TRBV4-2	CASSHQGQQETQYF	TGTGCCAGCAGCCACCAAGGACAGCAAGAGACCCAGTACTTC
NA	NA	TRBJ2-7	TRBV7-9	CASSLLGGRSHYEQYF	TGTGCCAGCAGCTTACTGGGGGGCCGGTCCCACTACGAGCAGTACTTC
NA	NA	TRBJ2-5	TRBV6-1	CASSVTSRETQYF	TGTGCCAGCAGTGTTACAAGTCGGGAGACCCAGTACTTC
NA	NA	TRBJ2-7	TRBV19	CASSIGSGYSYEQYF	TGTGCCAGTAGTATAGGAAGCGGTTACTCCTACGAGCAGTACTTC
NA	NA	TRBJ1-5	TRBV5-6	CASSRQDQPQHF	TGTGCCAGCAGCCGACAGGATCAGCCCCAGCATTTT
NA	NA	TRBJ1-2	TRBV4-1	CASSQDGPSYGYTF	TGCGCCAGCAGCCAAGATGGCCCCTCCTATGGCTACACCTTC
TRBD1	NA	TRBJ1-5	TRBV7-9	CASSFGQGDQPQHF	TGTGCCAGCAGCTTCGGGCAGGGGGACCAGCCCCAGCATTTT
NA	NA	TRBJ1-2	TRBV5-4	CASSARVFNYGYTF	TGTGCCAGCAGCGCCAGGGTATTTAACTATGGCTACACCTTC
TRBD1	NA	TRBJ2-1	TRBV19	CASSTKTGANNEQFF	TGTGCCAGTAGTACCAAGACAGGGGCTAACAATGAGCAGTTCTTC
NA	NA	TRBJ2-2	TRBV7-7	CASSPTPKGDPGELFF	TGTGCCAGCAGCCCCACTCCTAAGGGGGACCCCGGGGAGCTGTTTTTT
TRBD1	once	TRBJ2-1	TRBV6-5	CASRAGTGGYNEQFF	TGTGCCAGCAGGGCCGGGACAGGGGGCTACAATGAGCAGTTCTTC
NA	once	TRBJ2-2	TRBV19	CASMVFRSGELFF	TGTGCCAGTATGGTTTTCCGATCCGGGGAGCTGTTTTTT
NA	NA	TRBJ2-7	TRBV28	CASSTYSAAYEQYF	TGTGCCAGCAGCACGTATTCGGCTGCCTACGAGCAGTACTTC
NA	NA	TRBJ2-7	TRBV7-2	CASSLLHGVEQYF	TGTGCCAGCAGCTTATTGCACGGAGTGGAGCAGTACTTC
TRBD1	NA	TRBJ2-4	TRBV28	CASIPGQGAGIQYF	TGTGCCAGCATCCCGGGACAGGGGGCCGGTATTCAGTACTTC
NA	NA	TRBJ2-1	TRBV4-2	CASTEGQFSLNEQFF	TGTGCCAGCACCGAAGGACAATTCTCGCTCAATGAGCAGTTCTTC
NA	NA	TRBJ1-4	TRBV9	CASSVTVTNEKLFF	TGTGCCAGCAGTGTAACGGTAACTAATGAAAAACTGTTTTTT
TRBD1	few	TRBJ2-7	TRBV10-2	CASSSGTGSSYEQYF	TGCGCCAGCAGTTCCGGGACAGGGAGCTCCTACGAGCAGTACTTC
NA	NA	TRBJ1-1	TRBV4-3	CASSPRDLNTEAFF	TGCGCCAGCAGCCCGAGGGACCTGAACACTGAAGCTTTCTTT
NA	NA	TRBJ2-1	TRBV7-9	CASSPSSYNEQFF	TGTGCCAGCAGCCCCAGCTCCTACAATGAGCAGTTCTTC
TRBD2	NA	TRBJ2-7	TRBV27	CASSLVAASGRYEQYF	TGTGCCAGCAGTTTGGTGGCCGCTAGCGGGAGATACGAGCAGTACTTC
NA	NA	TRBJ2-2	TRBV7-9	CASSTDATSNTGELFF	TGTGCCAGCAGTACGGATGCCACTTCGAACACCGGGGAGCTGTTTTTT
NA	once	TRBJ1-1	TRBV7-6	CASSSDRNTEAFF	TGTGCCAGCAGCTCAGACAGAAACACTGAAGCTTTCTTT
TRBD2	NA	TRBJ2-7	TRBV4-1	CASSPQLAGESEQYF	TGCGCCAGCAGCCCGCAACTAGCGGGAGAATCCGAGCAGTACTTC
NA	NA	TRBJ1-2	TRBV5-6	CASSFAGPNYGYTF	TGTGCCAGCAGCTTCGCGGGCCCTAACTATGGCTACACCTTC
NA	NA	TRBJ1-5	TRBV30	CAWSVRGDQPQHF	TGTGCCTGGAGTGTACGCGGAGATCAGCCCCAGCATTTT
NA	NA	TRBJ1-6	TRBV11-3	CASSLDKWATLHF	TGTGCCAGCAGCTTAGATAAGTGGGCAACCCTCCACTTT
NA	NA	TRBJ1-2	TRBV29-1	CSGGPGDYGYTF	TGCAGCGGGGGCCCCGGGGACTATGGCTACACCTTC
TRBD1	once	TRBJ2-2	TRBV2	CASRDLGTGPAARVGGELFF	TGTGCCAGCAGGGATTTGGGGACAGGGCCCGCTGCGAGGGTAGGCGGGGAGCTGTTTTTT
NA	once	TRBJ1-6	TRBV28	CASSLAGPTRDNSPLHF	TGTGCCAGCAGTTTAGCCGGACCTACCAGGGATAATTCACCCCTCCACTTT
NA	few	TRBJ2-7	TRBV6-5	CASSHRDPPYEQYF	TGTGCCAGCAGTCACCGGGACCCTCCCTACGAGCAGTACTTC
NA	NA	TRBJ1-1	TRBV4-3	CASSQGTGDTEAFF	TGCGCCAGCAGCCAGGGGACTGGAGACACTGAAGCTTTCTTT
TRBD1	few	TRBJ2-1	TRBV5-4	CASSLVGTGFNEQFF	TGTGCCAGCAGCTTGGTCGGGACAGGGTTCAATGAGCAGTTCTTC
NA	NA	TRBJ1-5	TRBV9	CASSQDGGGNQPQHF	TGTGCCAGCAGCCAGGACGGGGGGGGCAATCAGCCCCAGCATTTT